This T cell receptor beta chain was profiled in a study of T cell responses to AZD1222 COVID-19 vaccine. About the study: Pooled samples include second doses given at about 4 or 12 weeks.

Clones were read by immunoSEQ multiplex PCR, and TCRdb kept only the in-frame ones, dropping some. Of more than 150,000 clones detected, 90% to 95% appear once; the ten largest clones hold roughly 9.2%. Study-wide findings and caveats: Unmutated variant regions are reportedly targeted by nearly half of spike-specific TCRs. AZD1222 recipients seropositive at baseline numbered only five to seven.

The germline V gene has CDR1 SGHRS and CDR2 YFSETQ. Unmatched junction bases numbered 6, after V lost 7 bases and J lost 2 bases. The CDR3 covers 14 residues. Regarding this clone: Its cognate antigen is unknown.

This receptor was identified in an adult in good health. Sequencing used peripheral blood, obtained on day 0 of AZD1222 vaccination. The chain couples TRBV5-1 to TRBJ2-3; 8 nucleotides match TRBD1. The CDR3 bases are TGCGCCAGCGGCACAGGGGGGCCCACAGATACGCAGTATTTT. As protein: CASGTGGPTDTQYF.